This TCR beta chain was documented in a study of T cell responses to AZD1222 COVID-19 vaccine. Comments on this clone: The antigen is undetermined.

Notes on the study in general: Females outnumbered males among donors, who were mostly white British; clonal diversity was possibly underestimated. Regions 160-218 and 743-854 held dominance among vaccine-associated CD4 TCRs, which spanned spike.

Clones were read by immunoSEQ multiplex PCR, and TCRdb kept only the in-frame ones, dropping some. The data contain 100,000 to 150,000 clones, 70% to 90% of them singletons. V trimming: 4 bases; J trimming: 0 bases; junction bases outside the gene matches: 2. The CDR3 loop spans 14 amino acids. Germline V gives CDR1 MDHEN, CDR2 SYDVKM. The chain employs TRBV28 and TRBJ1-1, with 7 nucleotides matching TRBD1. The specimen was peripheral blood, collected on day 0 of AZD1222 vaccination. This receptor was taken from an adult in good health. In DNA form, the CDR3 reads TGTGCCAGCAGTTCGGACAGGATGAACACTGAAGCTTTCTTT. Protein: CASSSDRMNTEAFF.